A selection of T cell receptor beta chains follows, all from one sample in a study of breast tumors, draining lymph nodes, adjacent tissues. TCRdb called the multiplex PCR reads again in MiXCR, with one record for every CDR3 protein. The table has about 140,000 distinct CDR3 sequences, roughly 33% seen once. The sequenced sample consisted of axillary lymph node tissue. Receptors originate from a female donor with breast cancer. Some clones in this sample may be carry-over from other donors' samples. Both conserved end residues are trimmed from each CDR3.

TRBJ2-3,TRBV29-1,SVEDRVGVGGPDTQY
TRBJ2-7,TRBV7-2,ASSFGTGGYEQY
TRBJ1-5,TRBV30,AWSVRAGGRNQPQH
TRBJ2-6,TRBV6-6,ASKTGGANVLT
TRBJ2-5,TRBV2,ASSARQGWEETQY
TRBJ1-6,TRBV2,ASRAGQGVPFPLY
TRBJ2-3,TRBV5-6,ASSNIRQGVRGFFTDTQY
TRBJ1-1,TRBV29-1,SVEEGSVKAF
TRBJ1-5,TRBV7-9,ASSSRQSNQPQH
TRBJ1-5,TRBV7-6,ASSLYPIGNSNQPQH
TRBJ2-5,TRBV20-1,SARWGLAGAGGETQY
TRBJ2-7,TRBV18,ASSPPDRTYEQY
TRBJ2-1,TRBV5-4,ASSLSGYYNEQF
TRBJ2-1,TRBV4-1,ASSQDPLGYNEQF
TRBJ2-3,TRBV28,ASSPLGGTTDTQY
TRBJ2-3,TRBV11-3,ASSKEGARPRLAGGPDTQY
TRBJ1-6,TRBV7-2,AWAPGQNNSPLH
TRBJ1-5,TRBV11-2,ASSLGQDSNQPQH
TRBJ1-1,TRBV12-3/TRBV12-4,ASSPPGANTEAF
TRBJ1-6,TRBV12-3/TRBV12-4,ASSLGRRSLV
TRBJ1-3,TRBV7-9,ASSLLGLVPGNTIY
TRBJ2-1,TRBV6-5,ASSYSGGGALEQF
TRBJ2-3,TRBV24-1,ATSDPGAGEGTDTQY
TRBJ1-1,TRBV5-4,ASSAPGAINTEAF
TRBJ2-5,TRBV29-1,SVEEGGRWSQY
TRBJ2-5,TRBV3-1,ASNRRGRETQY
TRBJ2-3,TRBV24-1,ATSAAESGWGDTQY
TRBJ2-5,TRBV5-8,ASNPARLGTQY
TRBJ2-4,TRBV6-6,ASSHATGQGGIQY
TRBJ1-1,TRBV19,ASSIQTGGAF
TRBJ1-2,TRBV29-1,SVEEGQGNYGYT
TRBJ2-3,TRBV5-4,ASSLQRGGATSTDTQY
TRBJ2-7,TRBV5-1,ASSPGQAIGDEQY
TRBJ2-1,TRBV11-2,ASSFTGTGFNEQF
TRBJ2-4,TRBV28,ASSSVLGDVDIQY
TRBJ1-2,TRBV6-5,ASSYSVQGYGYT
TRBJ1-2,TRBV20-1,SATTTGAEAKGGYT
TRBJ2-1,TRBV3-1,ASSQKSSYNEQF
TRBJ2-3,TRBV7-2,ASRRGLSTDTQY
TRBJ2-1,TRBV7-3,ASSSWGTSGKNEQF